One sample yielded the 3 T cell receptor beta chains listed below, sequenced in a study of blood T cell repertoires in COVID-19 (dated by TCRdb to about 2020). The method was the immunoSEQ multiplex PCR assay. What TCRdb holds here is the immuneACCESS table cut down to in-frame rearrangements. Part of the clones is not present; checked against another copy, under half of the missing clones reflect an unresolved V gene, and the others are unexplained. Counted in this sample were over 300,000 clones; nearly 90% of them appeared once. Of the sample, approximately 5% falls within the top ten clones. The sequenced sample consisted of PBMCs or T cells enriched from blood (not recorded which). The source of these receptors is a woman in her 30s who had recovered from COVID-19.

The chain joins TRBV14 to TRBJ1-1; no firm D call. Trimming removed 1 base from V and 6 bases from J, with 27 bases in between. This CDR3 is built from 19 residues. Germline assignment: CDR1 SGHDN and CDR2 FVKESK. The CDR3 loop is CASSQAPRSGVRLIAEAFF. For the CDR3, the DNA is TGTGCCAGCAGCCAAGCCCCTCGATCGGGTGTACGGCTCATCGCTGAAGCTTTCTTT.

The chain uses TRBV5-8 and TRBJ1-2; 8 positions match TRBD1. The germline V gene encodes CDR1 SGHTS and CDR2 YDEGEE. This CDR3 is 16 amino acids long. V shed 4 bases, J shed 7 bases, and the junction held 15 bases outside the gene matches. The CDR3 DNA reads as TGTGCCAGCAGCACCCGGACAGGGAGGTTGGGGGCTGGCTACACCTTC. Its translation: CASSTRTGRLGAGYTF.

This chain links TRBV20-1 with TRBJ1-2; 7 bases are shared with TRBD1. V was pared by 6 bases and J by 3 bases, with 7 bases of the junction left unmatched. Germline-derived CDR1 and CDR2 are DFQATT and SNEGSKA (reference sequence). CDR3 length: 13 residues. CDR3 loop: CSASTGVDYGYTF. CDR3 DNA: TGCAGTGCGAGTACAGGGGTTGACTATGGCTACACCTTC.